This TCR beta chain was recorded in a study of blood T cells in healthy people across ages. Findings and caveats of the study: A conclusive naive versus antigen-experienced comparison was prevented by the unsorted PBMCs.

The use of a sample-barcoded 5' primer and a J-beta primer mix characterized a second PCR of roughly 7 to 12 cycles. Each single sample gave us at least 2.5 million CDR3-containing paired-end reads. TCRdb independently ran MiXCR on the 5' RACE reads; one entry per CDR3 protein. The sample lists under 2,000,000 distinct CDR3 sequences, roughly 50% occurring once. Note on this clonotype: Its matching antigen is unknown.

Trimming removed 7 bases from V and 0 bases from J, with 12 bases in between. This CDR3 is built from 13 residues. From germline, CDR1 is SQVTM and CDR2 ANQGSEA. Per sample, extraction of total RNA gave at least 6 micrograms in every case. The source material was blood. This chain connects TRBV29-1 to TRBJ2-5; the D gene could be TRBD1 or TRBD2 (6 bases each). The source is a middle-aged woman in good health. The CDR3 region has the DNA TGCAGCGCCCGGGGGCGGTACCAAGAGACCCAGTACTTC. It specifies CSARGRYQETQYF.